These 27 T cell receptor beta chains were sequenced from one sample in a study of shared clonotypes between healthy human individuals. This table comes from immunoSEQ multiplex PCR, and its TCRdb copy is limited to in-frame clones, with some not included. In the table there are 450,000 to 500,000 clones, 76% of which are singletons. Specimen: PBMCs. The receptors shown here come from a woman in her thirties or forties in good health. Some clones in this sample may be carry-over from other donors' samples.

This clone was found once. The chain recombines TRBV6-5 with TRBJ2-1; D not resolved. The length of the CDR3 is 15 residues. V was cut by 4 bases and J by 2 bases, with 12 bases left in between. Germline lookup yields CDR1 MNHEY and CDR2 SVGAGI. The CDR3 coding sequence is TGTGCCAGCAGTTTTAGACTCGCGCCCTACAATGAGCAGTTCTTC. Its protein product is CASSFRLAPYNEQFF.

The genes are TRBV7-2 and TRBJ2-7; TRBD2 might be the D (5 bases). V was trimmed by 4 bases and J by 2 bases, leaving 12 bases between them. Germline-derived CDR1 and CDR2 are SGHTA and FQGNSA. This CDR3 is 14 amino acids long. CDR3 amino acids: CASSSTGIAYEQYF. CDR3 nucleotides: TGTGCCAGCAGCTCGACGGGGATTGCCTACGAGCAGTACTTC.

This sequence joins TRBV5-1 and TRBJ2-1, with 7 bases aligning to TRBD2. The length of the CDR3 is 19 residues. Looked up from germline, CDR1 is SGHRS and CDR2 is YFSETQ. The J segment lost 4 bases and the V segment lost 4 bases, leaving 20 bases of the junction unmatched. In DNA, the CDR3 is TGCGCCAGCAGCCACTACCCTTCGAGCGGGACCCTCGAGTACAATGAGCAGTTCTTC. Translated, it gives CASSHYPSSGTLEYNEQFF.

This clone came up a few times. This chain connects TRBV7-8 to TRBJ2-3, with TRBD2 matching over 11 bases. From germline, CDR1 is SGHVS and CDR2 FQNEAQ. The ends lost 6 bases at V and 4 bases at J; junction bases unmatched: 9. The CDR3 has 16 amino acids. The CDR3 reads CASSSIAGGWADTQYF. CDR3 coding DNA: TGTGCCAGCAGTTCGATAGCGGGAGGGTGGGCAGATACGCAGTATTTT.

This clone was observed once. The chain employs TRBV2 and TRBJ1-2; possible D gene TRBD1, 6 bases. The CDR3 length is 14 residues. CDR1 SNHLY and CDR2 FYNNEI come from the germline V gene. V lost 4 bases and J 8 bases, leaving 17 bases between the germline ends. CDR3 region: CASSGHSGVEGYTF. CDR3 DNA sequence: TGTGCCAGCAGTGGTCACTCAGGGGTGGAGGGCTACACCTTC.

This chain connects TRBV7-2 to TRBJ2-1; D not resolved. V lost 4 bases to trimming and J lost 6 bases, with 10 bases between them. The germline CDR1 and CDR2 sequences are SGHTA and FQGNSA. This CDR3 is built from 13 residues. The CDR3 DNA reads TGTGCCAGCAGCTCCGGACCTTTCAATGAGCAGTTCTTC. Its protein is CASSSGPFNEQFF.

The genes are TRBV4-3 and TRBJ2-5, with a weak D call TRBD1 (6 bases). There are 16 residues in the CDR3. Germline V lookup: CDR1 LGHNA, CDR2 YSLEER. With 1 base removed from V and 11 bases from J, the gap between germline ends came to 23 bases. Written as DNA, the CDR3 is TGCGCCAGCAGCCAAGCTTTCGCAGGGGCGCCTCGAGAGCAGTACTTC. It is translated as CASSQAFAGAPREQYF.

This clone was observed a handful of times. J is TRBJ2-3 and V is TRBV7-2; tentatively, D is TRBD2 (6 bases). CDR1 and CDR2 from the germline V gene are SGHTA and FQGNSA. CDR3 size: 14 residues. V gave up 3 bases and J gave up 4 bases, with 11 bases separating them. CDR3 coding DNA: TGTGCCAGCAGCTTTTGGGACTCAGCAGATACGCAGTATTTT. Translated, it gives CASSFWDSADTQYF.

This chain connects TRBV7-2 to TRBJ2-1, with D hard to call. The CDR3 is made up of 12 amino acids. Germline V gene data show CDR1 as SGHTA and CDR2 as FQGNSA. Trimming pared 5 bases from V and 3 bases from J, leaving 5 bases between. The CDR3 here is CASSPDYNEQFF. CDR3 nucleotides: TGTGCCAGCAGCCCAGACTACAATGAGCAGTTCTTC. The full variable domain, in which reference TRBV7-2 and TRBJ2-1 provide the parts outside the CDR3, is GAGVSQSPSNKVTEKGKDVELRCDPISGHTALYWYRQSLGQGLEFLIYFQGNSAPDKSGLPSDRFSAERTGGSVSTLTIQRTQQEDSAVYLCASSPDYNEQFFGPGTRLTVL.

This clone has a single count. V is TRBV7-2 and J is TRBJ2-2, with D unclear. The CDR3 runs to 13 residues. V was pared by 6 bases and J by 3 bases, with 8 bases between. CDR1 and CDR2 (germline): SGHTA, FQGNSA. The CDR3 reads CASSPAYTGELFF. The CDR3 DNA is TGTGCCAGCAGTCCTGCTTACACCGGGGAGCTGTTTTTT.

This clone was counted only a few times. The chain recombines TRBV6-6 with TRBJ2-7; no clear D. The CDR3 is 12 amino acids. Trimming took 4 bases from V and 2 from J, leaving 6 bases between them. Per germline, CDR1 MNHNY and CDR2 SVGAGI (reference sequence). The CDR3 region is CASSSSTYEQYF. CDR3 bases: TGTGCCAGCAGTTCCTCGACCTACGAGCAGTACTTC.

The rearrangement uses TRBV28 and TRBJ1-1; D is possibly TRBD1 (6 bases). This CDR3 comprises 14 residues. Germline V gene lookup returns CDR1 MDHEN and CDR2 SYDVKM. V lost 6 bases and J 1 base, leaving 12 bases between the germline ends. In DNA, the CDR3 is TGTGCCAGCAGCCCCGACAGGTGGAACACTGAAGCTTTCTTT. This codes for CASSPDRWNTEAFF.

This chain connects TRBV2 to TRBJ2-7, with 16 bases matching TRBD2. Per germline, CDR1 SNHLY and CDR2 FYNNEI. V shed 7 bases and J 0 bases; nucleotides not matched to a gene: 18. The CDR3 spans 21 residues. DNA for the CDR3: TGTGCCAGCACGTTTCGACCCTCTGGGACTAGCGGGAGGGATGTCTCCTACGAGCAGTACTTC. It yields the protein CASTFRPSGTSGRDVSYEQYF.

In this sample, this clone turned up once. The gene calls are TRBV30 and TRBJ1-5; D is uncertain. The length of the CDR3 is 14 residues. The V end was cut by 1 base, the J end by 4 bases, with 11 bases between. CDR1 and CDR2 (germline): GTSNPN, SVGIG (reference sequence). DNA of the CDR3: TGTGCCTGGAGTGGGACCAATTTTAATCAGCCCCAGCATTTT. Encoded protein: CAWSGTNFNQPQHF.

The table lists this clone with a few counts. One end of the junction varies from germline; a read error may be responsible. This chain connects TRBV11-2 to TRBJ2-7, with D tentatively TRBD1 or TRBD2 (5 bases each). Looked up from germline, CDR1 is SGHAT and CDR2 is FQNNGV. The CDR3 runs 13 residues. The CDR3 DNA reads TGCGCCAGCAGAAGGGACCTCAATTCCGAGCAGTACTTC. The encoded protein is CASRRDLNSEQYF.

This chain uses TRBV2 with TRBJ2-7; D might be TRBD1 or TRBD2, each matching 6 bases. This CDR3 is 14 amino acids long. Trimming removed 3 bases from V and 4 bases from J, with 13 bases in between. The germline V gene encodes CDR1 SNHLY and CDR2 FYNNEI. The CDR3 coding sequence is TGTGCCAGCAGTGAGTGGGGGGCCATTTACGAGCAGTACTTC. It codes for CASSEWGAIYEQYF.

The chain employs TRBV5-3 and TRBJ2-3; D is possibly TRBD1 or TRBD2 (6 bases each). TRBV5-3 is an open reading frame whose function is uncertain. Trimming took 3 bases from V and 4 from J, leaving 15 bases between them. The CDR3 is made up of 15 amino acids. CDR3 sequence reads: CARSSHREVADTQYF. CDR3 DNA: TGTGCCAGAAGCTCCCACAGGGAGGTTGCAGATACGCAGTATTTT.

V is TRBV2 and J is TRBJ2-3; D perhaps matches TRBD1 (6 bases). This CDR3 region has 10 residues. Germline CDR1 SNHLY, CDR2 FYNNEI. Trimming took 7 bases from V and 8 from J, leaving 7 bases between them. The CDR3: CASNRVTQYF. The DNA for the CDR3 is TGTGCCAGCAACAGGGTTACGCAGTATTTT.

CDR3: CASSLGLAGIYTDTQYF. CDR3 bases: TGTGCCAGCAGCTTAGGACTAGCGGGCATCTACACAGATACGCAGTATTTT. The chain recombines TRBV7-8 with TRBJ2-3; 10 bases agree with TRBD2. The CDR3 is made up of 17 amino acids. J was trimmed by 2 bases and V by 1 base; bases with no gene match: 6. Germline V gene sequence: CDR1 SGHVS, CDR2 FQNEAQ.

The DNA of the CDR3 is TGTGCCAGCTCACCCCCGGGACAGGACTATGGCTACACCTTC. Translating gives CASSPPGQDYGYTF. This chain joins TRBV18 and TRBJ1-2, with 8 bases lining up with TRBD1. The CDR3 runs 14 residues. The V gene's germline CDR1 is KGHSH and CDR2 LQKENI. The J segment lost 3 bases and the V segment lost 3 bases, leaving 3 bases of the junction unmatched.

The CDR3 DNA sequence: TGTGCCAGCAGCTCCCCCCTCACAGATACGCAGTATTTT. Protein product: CASSSPLTDTQYF. The chain recombines TRBV7-2 with TRBJ2-3, with D unclear. V lost 4 bases and J 2 bases, leaving 7 bases between the germline ends. Germline CDR1 is SGHTA and CDR2 is FQGNSA. CDR3 length equals 13 residues.

V usage is TRBV4-2 and J usage is TRBJ2-5; TRBD2 matches at 7 bases. The CDR3 runs 17 residues. Unmatched junction bases numbered 12, after V lost 4 bases and J lost 1 base. Germline values: CDR1 LGHNA, CDR2 YNFKEQ. The chain's CDR3 is CASSPRGVAGPQETQYF. In DNA, the CDR3 is TGTGCCAGCAGCCCCCGGGGAGTAGCGGGCCCCCAAGAGACCCAGTACTTC.

This chain joins TRBV9 and TRBJ2-7, with a tentative D call TRBD2 (5 bases). Trimming removed 0 bases from V and 1 base from J, with 8 bases in between. The germline CDR1 and CDR2 sequences are SGDLS and YYNGEE. The CDR3 extends over 14 amino acids. The CDR3: CASSVELGSYEQYF. The CDR3 DNA is TGTGCCAGCAGCGTAGAACTAGGTTCCTACGAGCAGTACTTC.

This chain joins TRBV4-2 and TRBJ2-7; 12 bases match TRBD2. This CDR3 has 15 amino acids. Germline V gives CDR1 LGHNA, CDR2 YNFKEQ. The trim removed 0 bases at V and 5 bases at J, leaving 2 bases unmatched. CDR3 nucleotide sequence: TGTGCCAGCAGCCAAGAGACTAGCGGGAGCCACGAGCAGTACTTC. This translates into CASSQETSGSHEQYF.

V is TRBV5-8 and J is TRBJ2-7; D is ambiguous. The V gene lost 1 base and the J gene lost 1 base, with 6 bases spanning the gap. This CDR3 comprises 13 residues. Germline V gene data show CDR1 as SGHTS and CDR2 as YDEGEE. CDR3 nucleotides: TGTGCCAGCAGCTTGTCCAGTTCCTACGAGCAGTACTTC. This translates into CASSLSSSYEQYF. Full variable domain (missing parts from reference TRBV5-8 and TRBJ2-7): EAGVTQSPTHLIKTRGQQATLRCSPISGHTSVYWYQQALGLGLQFLLWYDEGEERNRGNFPPRFSGRQFPNYSSELNVNALELEDSALYLCASSLSSSYEQYFGPGTRLTVT.

The chain employs TRBV19 and TRBJ1-2, with 7 bases lining up with TRBD1. The CDR3 contains 16 residues. The ends lost 3 bases at V and 0 bases at J; junction bases unmatched: 7. Germline V gene data show CDR1 as LNHDA and CDR2 as SQIVND (reference sequence). CDR3 protein: CASSIGTDLTNYGYTF. DNA of the CDR3: TGTGCCAGTAGTATCGGGACAGATCTAACTAACTATGGCTACACCTTC.

The rearrangement joins TRBV27 to TRBJ2-3; D may correspond to TRBD1 or TRBD2 (5 bases each). Germline CDR1 and CDR2: MNHEY and SMNVEV (reference sequence). The CDR3 has 16 amino acids. V dropped 0 bases and J dropped 2 bases, with 12 bases sitting between them. CDR3 nucleotides: TGTGCCAGCAGTTTATCTCCGGGGCGGAACACAGATACGCAGTATTTT. Its translation is CASSLSPGRNTDTQYF.